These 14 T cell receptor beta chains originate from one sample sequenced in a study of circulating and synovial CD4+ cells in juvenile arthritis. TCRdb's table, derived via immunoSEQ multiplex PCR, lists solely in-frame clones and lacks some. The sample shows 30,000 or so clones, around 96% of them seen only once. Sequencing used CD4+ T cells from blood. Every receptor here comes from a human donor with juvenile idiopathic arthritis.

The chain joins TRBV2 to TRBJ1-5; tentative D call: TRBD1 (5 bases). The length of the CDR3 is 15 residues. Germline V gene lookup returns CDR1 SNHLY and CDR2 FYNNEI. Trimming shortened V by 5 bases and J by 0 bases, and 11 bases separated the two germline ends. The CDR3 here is CASSLRGFSNQPQHF. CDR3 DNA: TGTGCCAGCAGTTTGCGGGGCTTTAGCAATCAGCCCCAGCATTTT.

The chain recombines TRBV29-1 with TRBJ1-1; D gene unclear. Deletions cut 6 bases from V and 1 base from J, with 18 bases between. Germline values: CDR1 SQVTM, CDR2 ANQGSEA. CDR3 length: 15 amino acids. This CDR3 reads CSVEQRLVRNTEAFF. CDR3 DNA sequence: TGCAGCGTCGAACAACGACTAGTCAGGAACACTGAAGCTTTCTTT.

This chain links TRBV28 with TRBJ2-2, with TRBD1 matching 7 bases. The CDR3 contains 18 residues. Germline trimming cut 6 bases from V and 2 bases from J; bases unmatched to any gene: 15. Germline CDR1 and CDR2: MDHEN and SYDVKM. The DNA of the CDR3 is TGTGCCAGCAGGCCCTCACTGGGACAGCCGCCCAACACCGGGGAGCTGTTTTTT. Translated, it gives CASRPSLGQPPNTGELFF. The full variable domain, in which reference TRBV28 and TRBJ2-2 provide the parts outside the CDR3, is DVKVTQSSRYLVKRTGEKVFLECVQDMDHENMFWYRQDPGLGLRLIYFSYDVKMKEKGDIPEGYSVSREKKERFSLILESASTNQTSMYLCASRPSLGQPPNTGELFFGEGSRLTVL.

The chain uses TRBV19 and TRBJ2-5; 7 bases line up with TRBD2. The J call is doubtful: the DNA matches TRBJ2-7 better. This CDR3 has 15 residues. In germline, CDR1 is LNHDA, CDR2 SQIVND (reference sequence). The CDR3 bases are TGTGCCAGTAGTAGACCGGGACTACAATCCTACGAGCAGTACTTC. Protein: CASSRPGLQSYEQYF.

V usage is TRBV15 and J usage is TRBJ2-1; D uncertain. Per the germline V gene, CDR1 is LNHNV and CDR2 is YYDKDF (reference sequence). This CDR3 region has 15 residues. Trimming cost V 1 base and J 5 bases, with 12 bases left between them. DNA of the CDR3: TGTGCCACCAGCAGAGCCTACTCAACCAACAATGAGCAGTTCTTC. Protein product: CATSRAYSTNNEQFF.

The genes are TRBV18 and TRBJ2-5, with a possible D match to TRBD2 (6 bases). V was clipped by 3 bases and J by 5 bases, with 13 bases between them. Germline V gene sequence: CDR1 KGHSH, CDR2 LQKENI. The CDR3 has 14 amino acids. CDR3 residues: CASSPGLDGETQYF. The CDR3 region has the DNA TGTGCCAGCTCACCGGGACTTGACGGCGAGACCCAGTACTTC.

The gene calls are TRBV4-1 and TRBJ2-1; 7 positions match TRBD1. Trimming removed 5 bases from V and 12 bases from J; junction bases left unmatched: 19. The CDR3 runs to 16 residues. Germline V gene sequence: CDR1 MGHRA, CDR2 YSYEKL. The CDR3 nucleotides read TGCGCCAGCAGCAAATCCCGGGACAGACCAACAATGACGCAGTTCTTC. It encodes CASSKSRDRPTMTQFF.

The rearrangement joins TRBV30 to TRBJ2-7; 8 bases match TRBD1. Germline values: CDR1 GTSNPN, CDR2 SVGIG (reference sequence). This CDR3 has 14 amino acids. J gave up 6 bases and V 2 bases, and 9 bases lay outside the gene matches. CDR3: CAWSLRTGWAEQYF. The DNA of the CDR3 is TGTGCCTGGAGTTTGAGGACAGGGTGGGCCGAGCAGTACTTC.

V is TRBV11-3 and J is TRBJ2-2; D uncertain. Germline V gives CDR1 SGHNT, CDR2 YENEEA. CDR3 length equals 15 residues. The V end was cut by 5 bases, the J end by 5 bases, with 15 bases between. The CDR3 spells CASSQSAGRTGELFF. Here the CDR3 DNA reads TGTGCCAGCAGCCAGTCGGCAGGTCGGACCGGGGAGCTGTTTTTT. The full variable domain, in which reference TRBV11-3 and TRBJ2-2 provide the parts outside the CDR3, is EAGVVQSPRYKIIEKKQPVAFWCNPISGHNTLYWYLQNLGQGPELLIRYENEEAVDDSQLPKDRFSAERLKGVDSTLKIQPAELGDSAVYLCASSQSAGRTGELFFGEGSRLTVL.

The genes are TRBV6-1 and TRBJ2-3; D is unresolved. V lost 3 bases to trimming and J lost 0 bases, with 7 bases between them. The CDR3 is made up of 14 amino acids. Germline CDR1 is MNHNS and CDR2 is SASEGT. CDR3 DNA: TGTGCCAGCAGTGAGGCGGTTAGCACAGATACGCAGTATTTT. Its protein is CASSEAVSTDTQYF.

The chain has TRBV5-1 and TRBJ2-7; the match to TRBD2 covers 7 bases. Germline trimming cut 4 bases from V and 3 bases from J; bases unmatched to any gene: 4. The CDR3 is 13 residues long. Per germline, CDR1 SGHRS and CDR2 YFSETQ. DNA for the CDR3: TGCGCCAGCAGCGGAGGGACTATCTACGAGCAGTACTTC. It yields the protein CASSGGTIYEQYF.

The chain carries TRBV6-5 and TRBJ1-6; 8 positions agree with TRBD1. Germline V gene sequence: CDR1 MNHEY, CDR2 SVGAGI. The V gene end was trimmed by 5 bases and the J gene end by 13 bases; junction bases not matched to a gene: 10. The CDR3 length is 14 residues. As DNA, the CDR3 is TGTGCCAGCAGTCGTACAGGGGGTGAGAGTCCCCTCCACTTT. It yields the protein CASSRTGGESPLHF.

CDR3 sequence (DNA): TGTGCCAGTAGTGGAGGGCAGGAGGTTGAAAAACTGTTTTTT. Its protein product is CASSGGQEVEKLFF. The gene calls are TRBV19 and TRBJ1-4; D call uncertain. The CDR3 runs to 14 residues. The V and J ends lost 5 bases and 7 bases respectively, with 14 bases between them. Germline CDR1 and CDR2: LNHDA and SQIVND (reference sequence).

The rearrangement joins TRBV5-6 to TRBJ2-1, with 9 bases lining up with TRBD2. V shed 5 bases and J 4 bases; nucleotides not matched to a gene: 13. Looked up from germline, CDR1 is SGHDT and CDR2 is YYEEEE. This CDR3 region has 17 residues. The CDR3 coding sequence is TGTGCCAGCAGTCCTCTAGCGGGGCTTAGATCGTACAATGAGCAGTTCTTC. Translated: CASSPLAGLRSYNEQFF.